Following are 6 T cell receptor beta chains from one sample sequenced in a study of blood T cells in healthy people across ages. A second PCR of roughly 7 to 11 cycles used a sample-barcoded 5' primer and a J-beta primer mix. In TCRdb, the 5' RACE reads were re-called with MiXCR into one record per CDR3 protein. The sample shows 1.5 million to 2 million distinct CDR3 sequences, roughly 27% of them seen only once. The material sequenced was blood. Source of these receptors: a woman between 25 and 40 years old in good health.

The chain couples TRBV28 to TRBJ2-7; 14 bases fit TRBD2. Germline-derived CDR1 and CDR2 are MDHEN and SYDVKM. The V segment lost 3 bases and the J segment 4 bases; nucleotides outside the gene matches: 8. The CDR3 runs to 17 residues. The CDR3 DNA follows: TGTGCCAGCAGTTTGGGACTAGCGGGGGTGAATCTTTACGAGCAGTACTTC. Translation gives CASSLGLAGVNLYEQYF.

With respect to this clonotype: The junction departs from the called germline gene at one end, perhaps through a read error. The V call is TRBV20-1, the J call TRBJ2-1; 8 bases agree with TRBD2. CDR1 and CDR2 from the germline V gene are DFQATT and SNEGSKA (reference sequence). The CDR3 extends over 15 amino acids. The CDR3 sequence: CSARKLADSHNEQFF. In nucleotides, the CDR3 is TGCAGTGCTAGGAAACTAGCGGACTCCCACAATGAGCAGTTCTTC.

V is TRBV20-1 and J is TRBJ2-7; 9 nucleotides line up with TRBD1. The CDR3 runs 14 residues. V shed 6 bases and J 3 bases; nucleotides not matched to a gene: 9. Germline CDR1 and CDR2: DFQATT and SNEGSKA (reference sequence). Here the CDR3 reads CSAMGGTGIYEQYF. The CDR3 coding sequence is TGCAGTGCCATGGGCGGGACAGGGATCTACGAGCAGTACTTC.

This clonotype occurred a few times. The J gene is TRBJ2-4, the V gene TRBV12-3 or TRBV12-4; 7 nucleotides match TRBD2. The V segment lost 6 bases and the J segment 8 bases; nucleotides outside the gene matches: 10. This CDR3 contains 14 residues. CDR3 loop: CASRISGSQDIQYF. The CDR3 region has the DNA TGTGCCAGCAGGATTAGCGGGTCCCAAGACATTCAGTACTTC.

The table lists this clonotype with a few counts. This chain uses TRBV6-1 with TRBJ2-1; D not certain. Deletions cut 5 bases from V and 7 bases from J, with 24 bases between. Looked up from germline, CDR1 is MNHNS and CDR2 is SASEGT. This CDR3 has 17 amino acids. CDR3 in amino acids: CASSSQWIQRRKNEQFF. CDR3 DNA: TGTGCCAGCAGTTCACAGTGGATACAAAGAAGAAAGAATGAGCAGTTCTTC.

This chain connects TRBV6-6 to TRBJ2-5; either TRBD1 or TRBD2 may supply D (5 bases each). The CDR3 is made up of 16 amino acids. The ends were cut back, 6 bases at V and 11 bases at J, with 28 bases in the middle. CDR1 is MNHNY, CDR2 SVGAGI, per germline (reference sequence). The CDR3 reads CASRRTGTRELGEQYF. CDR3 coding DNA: TGTGCCAGCAGACGAACCGGGACCCGCGAGCTGGGGGAGCAGTACTTC.